Shown below are 8 T cell receptor beta chains from a single sample sequenced in a study of T cells in Graves' hyperthyroidism and ophthalmopathy. From RNA transcripts, TCR beta CDR3 regions were amplified. The HTBI set primed first-round TCR CDR3 RT-PCR. TCRdb processed the multiplex PCR reads anew with MiXCR; each CDR3 protein has one entry. Among 300,000 or so distinct CDR3 sequences listed, 15% to 20% were seen once. Sequencing was done on a sample of blood. The origin of the receptors is a man aged 30 to 39 with Graves' hyperthyroidism.

This clonotype was seen only once. This may arise from a read error, as a much more abundant clone is one base away. The chain couples TRBV6-2 or TRBV6-3 to TRBJ1-6; possible D gene TRBD1, 5 bases. The CDR3 totals 15 residues. CDR1 is MNHEY, CDR2 SVGEGT, per germline. DNA for the CDR3: TGTGCCGGCAGTTACCAAGGCCAGGGAAAGTCACCCCTCCACTTT. It specifies CAGSYQGQGKSPLHF.

Points on this clonotype: Mismatch with germline at one junction end may stem from a read error. The CDR3 DNA follows: TGTGCCAGCACCTTAACCACAGGAGCCGTCGTGGCAGATACGCAGTATTTT. Translating it yields CASTLTTGAVVADTQYF. The chain joins TRBV7-8 to TRBJ2-3, with D possibly TRBD1 on 5 matching bases. Per the germline V gene, CDR1 is SGHVS and CDR2 is FQNEAQ. The CDR3 runs 17 residues.

The genes are TRBV5-1 and TRBJ1-2; TRBD1 is a possible D gene (6 bases). The CDR3 spans 14 residues. V lost 2 bases and J 7 bases, leaving 15 bases between the germline ends. CDR1 and CDR2 (germline): SGHRS, YFSETQ. CDR3 residues: CASSFAGADFGYTF. Here the CDR3 DNA reads TGCGCCAGCAGCTTCGCGGGGGCAGACTTTGGCTACACCTTC.

This clonotype was recorded many times. The rearrangement joins TRBV5-1 to TRBJ1-1; no clear D. CDR1 SGHRS and CDR2 YFSETQ come from the germline V gene. V was shortened by 0 bases and J by 3 bases, with 12 bases between the two germline ends. The CDR3 consists of 15 residues. DNA of the CDR3: TGCGCCAGCAGCTTGGTTGTAGGCGCGGACACTGAAGCTTTCTTT. This codes for CASSLVVGADTEAFF.

This clonotype was seen many times. This rearrangement joins TRBV28 to TRBJ2-1, with TRBD2 matching over 9 bases. V lost 7 bases, J lost 3 bases, and 10 bases stayed unmatched. Germline lookup yields CDR1 MDHEN and CDR2 SYDVKM. This CDR3 has 16 residues. CDR3 sequence reads: CASNTNAGGGYNEQFF. For the CDR3, the DNA is TGTGCCAGCAATACTAACGCGGGAGGGGGCTACAATGAGCAGTTCTTC.

This clonotype came up many times. This chain connects TRBV3-1 to TRBJ2-3, with 7 bases aligning to TRBD1. The germline V gene has CDR1 LGHDT and CDR2 YNNKEL (reference sequence). The CDR3 has 13 amino acids. J gave up 1 base and V 5 bases, and 0 bases lay outside the gene matches. The CDR3 here is CASSGTGTDTQYF. CDR3 DNA: TGTGCCAGCAGCGGGACAGGCACAGATACGCAGTATTTT.

This clonotype was observed many times. The chain has TRBV3-1 and TRBJ2-3; TRBD2 aligns across 9 bases. The CDR3 length is 16 residues. Germline CDR1 LGHDT, CDR2 YNNKEL (reference sequence). With 4 bases clipped from V and 5 bases from J, the junction kept 10 bases outside the gene matches. This CDR3 reads CASSPQEAGGGDTQYF. CDR3 nucleotides: TGTGCCAGCAGCCCGCAGGAAGCGGGAGGTGGAGATACGCAGTATTTT.

This clonotype has ten or more counts. The V and J genes are TRBV12-3 or TRBV12-4 and TRBJ2-7, with TRBD2 identical over 7 bases. V lost 3 bases to trimming and J lost 6 bases; unmatched junction nucleotides: 8. The CDR3 has 14 residues. This CDR3 is CASSFGGSPREQYF. DNA for the CDR3: TGTGCCAGCAGTTTCGGCGGGAGTCCCCGCGAGCAGTACTTC.